Shown below are 16 T cell receptor beta chains from a single sample sequenced in a study of blood T cell repertoires in COVID-19. This table comes from immunoSEQ multiplex PCR, and its TCRdb copy is limited to in-frame clones, with some not included. In the table there are under 100,000 clones, approximately 87% of which are singletons. Sequencing was performed on peripheral blood. The origin of the receptors is a human donor in a cohort sampled during active COVID-19.

The CDR3 spells CASSLGQPEAFF. CDR3 in DNA: TGTGCCAGCAGCCTAGGACAACCTGAAGCTTTCTTT. J is TRBJ1-1 and V is TRBV6-2 or TRBV6-3; D perhaps matches TRBD1 (5 bases). Germline CDR1 reads MNHEY; CDR2 reads SVGEGT. With 6 bases removed from V and 6 bases from J, the gap between germline ends came to 11 bases. The CDR3 has 12 residues.

A few counts support this clone. The V and J genes are TRBV25-1 and TRBJ1-5; D is ambiguous. CDR1 is MGHDK, CDR2 SYGVNS, per germline. CDR3 length equals 13 residues. The V end lost 3 bases, the J end lost 10 bases, and 13 bases lay between the germline ends. The CDR3 nucleotides are TGTGCCAGCAGTGACCCCTGGTCAGAACCCCAGCATTTT. It encodes CASSDPWSEPQHF.

V usage is TRBV6-1 and J usage is TRBJ1-1; D is perhaps TRBD1 (6 bases). This CDR3 comprises 15 residues. The germline V gene has CDR1 MNHNS and CDR2 SASEGT. Deletions cut 1 base from V and 4 bases from J, with 13 bases between. CDR3 protein: CASSEERGIGTEAFF. CDR3 coding DNA: TGTGCCAGCAGTGAAGAGAGGGGGATCGGCACTGAAGCTTTCTTT.

V usage is TRBV5-8 and J usage is TRBJ2-1, with D possibly matching TRBD1 (6 bases). This CDR3 region has 17 residues. Germline-derived CDR1 and CDR2 are SGHTS and YDEGEE. Trimming removed 4 bases from V and 0 bases from J, with 17 bases in between. The DNA of the CDR3 is TGTGCCAGCAGCGGACGTCCAGGGGAACTCTCCTACAATGAGCAGTTCTTC. Its translation is CASSGRPGELSYNEQFF.

The chain uses TRBV28 and TRBJ1-1, with a possible D match to TRBD1 (5 bases). From germline, CDR1 is MDHEN and CDR2 SYDVKM. The CDR3 extends over 17 amino acids. Trimming removed 0 bases at V and 2 bases at J, with 16 bases between. The CDR3 is CASSLWSGDGLNTEAFF. In nucleotides, the CDR3 is TGTGCCAGCAGTTTATGGAGCGGGGACGGGCTTAACACTGAAGCTTTCTTT.

The chain combines TRBV7-8 with TRBJ2-3, with 8 nucleotides matching TRBD1. The ends lost 3 bases at V and 0 bases at J; junction bases unmatched: 8. Germline loops: CDR1 SGHVS, CDR2 FQNEAQ. This CDR3 has 17 amino acids. CDR3 sequence (DNA): TGTGCCAGCAGCTTCGGACAGGGAGCCTTTAGCACAGATACGCAGTATTTT. Translated: CASSFGQGAFSTDTQYF.

This clone showed up just once. The V gene is TRBV5-4, the J gene TRBJ2-6, with 8 bases fitting TRBD1. V was clipped by 3 bases and J by 0 bases; unmatched bases: 5. Germline CDR1 and CDR2: SGHNT and YYREEE (reference sequence). The CDR3 length is 17 residues. The CDR3 protein is CASSSGGGISGANVLTF. DNA of the CDR3: TGTGCCAGCAGCTCAGGGGGCGGCATCTCTGGGGCCAACGTCCTGACTTTC.

This sequence joins TRBV27 and TRBJ2-7; 8 bases map to TRBD1. V lost 5 bases to trimming and J lost 5 bases; unmatched junction nucleotides: 17. The CDR3 runs to 17 residues. Germline CDR1 reads MNHEY; CDR2 reads SMNVEV (reference sequence). CDR3 nucleotides: TGTGCCAGCAGTAAGTGGACAGGGAATTCCAGGAGCGACGAGCAGTACTTC. Protein product: CASSKWTGNSRSDEQYF.

This clone has only one observation. The chain is built from TRBV18 and TRBJ2-7; perhaps TRBD1 as D (6 bases). The CDR3 has 14 amino acids. In germline, CDR1 is KGHSH, CDR2 LQKENI. V lost 5 bases and J lost 3, with 14 bases in between. The CDR3 sequence is CASSTGTLFYEQYF. CDR3 sequence (DNA): TGTGCCAGCTCAACCGGGACACTGTTCTACGAGCAGTACTTC.

The gene calls are TRBV25-1 and TRBJ2-1; 10 positions match TRBD1. The length of the CDR3 is 15 residues. CDR1 and CDR2 (germline): MGHDK, SYGVNS. With 0 bases clipped from V and 6 bases from J, the junction kept 2 bases outside the gene matches. CDR3 nucleotide sequence: TGTGCCAGCAGTGAATATGGGACAGGGGCCAATGAGCAGTTCTTC. As protein: CASSEYGTGANEQFF.

This chain uses TRBV3-1 (or the pseudogene TRBV3-2) with TRBJ2-5; no clear D gene. The V end lost 0 bases, the J end lost 5 bases, and 4 bases lay between the germline ends. This CDR3 comprises 12 residues. Germline loops: CDR1 LGHDT, CDR2 YNNKEL (reference sequence). CDR3 region: CASSQDRETQYF. The CDR3 nucleotides are TGTGCCAGCAGCCAAGACAGGGAGACCCAGTACTTC.

The chain is built from TRBV6-5 and TRBJ1-1, with D maybe TRBD1 (5 bases). CDR3 length: 12 amino acids. The V gene's germline CDR1 is MNHEY and CDR2 SVGAGI. V shed 0 bases and J shed 11 bases, with 10 bases lying between them. The CDR3 sequence is CASSYSGRDAFF. CDR3 nucleotides: TGTGCCAGCAGTTACTCGGGCAGGGATGCTTTCTTT.

The DNA of the CDR3 is TGCGCCAGCAGCCCCGGGTCTAGCTCCTACGAGCAGTACTTC. This translates into CASSPGSSSYEQYF. This chain uses TRBV5-1 with TRBJ2-7, with no clear D. Germline CDR1 and CDR2: SGHRS and YFSETQ. CDR3 size: 14 residues. V shed 4 bases and J shed 0 bases, with 11 bases lying between them.

This clone was seen a handful of times. The CDR3 is CASSYMNTEAFF. The CDR3, as DNA: TGTGCCAGCAGTTACATGAACACTGAAGCTTTCTTT. The genes are TRBV7-8 and TRBJ1-1; no reliable D call. Trimming cost V 6 bases and J 0 bases, with 5 bases left between them. Germline CDR1 is SGHVS and CDR2 is FQNEAQ. There are 12 residues in the CDR3.

The rearrangement links TRBV7-3 to TRBJ2-2; D might be TRBD1 (5 bases). Germline CDR1 is SGHTA and CDR2 is FQGTGA. Trimming left V 5 bases short and J 1 base short, with 8 bases between. The CDR3 sequence is 14 residues long. In nucleotides, the CDR3 is TGTGCCAGCAGCCCCCAGGGGAACACCGGGGAGCTGTTTTTT. This sequence encodes CASSPQGNTGELFF.

The count of this clone is one. The chain carries TRBV6-1 and TRBJ2-2, with 9 positions matching TRBD2. V trimming: 3 bases; J trimming: 1 base; junction bases outside the gene matches: 3. Germline values: CDR1 MNHNS, CDR2 SASEGT. This CDR3 contains 16 residues. CDR3: CASSDGAGGNTGELFF. In DNA form, the CDR3 reads TGTGCCAGCAGTGACGGAGCGGGGGGGAACACCGGGGAGCTGTTTTTT.